This note documents a single T cell receptor (beta chain) sequence. Its antigen remains unknown. The sample comes from a study of identifying expanded T cells in peripheral blood. Only in-frame clones appear in the TCRdb table, and some are missing; sequencing was by immunoSEQ multiplex PCR. The sample consists of more than 45,000 clones, around 81% of them appearing once. Collection occurred without any documented infections or immune events in donors. Germline V gene lookup returns CDR1 SGHKS and CDR2 YYEKEE (reference sequence). The CDR3 runs to 16 residues. J was trimmed by 4 bases and V by 4 bases; bases with no gene match: 10. The study's findings and limits: Variance in clone template counts between approximately 2-week samples significantly increased with total template count across all healthy donors. Over about two and four weeks, about 17 and 20 clones changed, versus roughly 1.2 between replicates.

V gene TRBV5-5 combines with J gene TRBJ1-2; TRBD1 matches 10 bases. Material: blood. This receptor was taken from a person between 18 and 70 years old in good health. CDR3 protein: CASSPGTGAKAYGYTF. The CDR3 DNA reads TGTGCCAGCAGCCCCGGGACAGGGGCCAAGGCCTATGGCTACACCTTC.